Below are 17 T cell receptor beta chains sequenced from a single sample in a study of T-cell memory formation after mild COVID-19. From the 5' RACE reads, TCRdb called clonotypes with MiXCR, one entry per CDR3 protein. The sample consists of 110,000 or so distinct CDR3 sequences, around 17% of them appearing once. The sample was PBMCs or a T cell subset sorted from them (not recorded which). The receptor source for this set is a man between 18 and 29 years old who had mild COVID-19 (a few samples of this study predate the infection). Cell type and time point are not known.

This clonotype was detected a few times. The chain employs TRBV18 and TRBJ2-5, with D hard to call. Trimming stripped 3 bases from V and 1 base from J, with 9 bases between. The CDR3 runs 14 residues. Germline V gene sequence: CDR1 KGHSH, CDR2 LQKENI. The CDR3 sequence: CASSPDNLQETQYF. The CDR3, as DNA: TGTGCCAGCTCACCGGATAACCTCCAAGAGACCCAGTACTTC.

This clonotype has at least ten counts. The V and J genes are TRBV27 and TRBJ2-7, with TRBD1 identical over 8 bases. Germline CDR1 reads MNHEY; CDR2 reads SMNVEV (reference sequence). J was trimmed by 6 bases and V by 8 bases; bases with no gene match: 18. CDR3 length: 16 amino acids. CDR3 sequence (DNA): TGTGCCAGCCTGAGAGAACCGGGACAGGAGCCCTCCGAGCAGTACGTC. This translates into CASLREPGQEPSEQYV.

The chain recombines TRBV25-1 with TRBJ1-2; the match to TRBD1 covers 8 bases. Germline assignment: CDR1 MGHDK and CDR2 SYGVNS. The CDR3 covers 14 residues. With 8 bases clipped from V and 4 bases from J, the junction kept 9 bases outside the gene matches. The CDR3 reads CASGHRGTVYGYTF. Written as DNA, the CDR3 is TGTGCCAGCGGACACAGGGGGACGGTCTATGGCTACACCTTC.

The rearrangement uses TRBV28 and TRBJ2-5, with D possibly being TRBD1 (5 bases). The CDR3 is made up of 14 amino acids. In germline, CDR1 is MDHEN, CDR2 SYDVKM. Trimming removed 6 bases from V and 7 bases from J, with 18 bases in between. CDR3 DNA sequence: TGTGCCAGCAGCGCAAGGACACCCCTTGGGACCCAGTACTTC. Protein sequence: CASSARTPLGTQYF.

This chain connects TRBV4-2 to TRBJ1-1; no clear D. V lost 1 base to trimming and J lost 0 bases, with 12 bases between them. The CDR3 runs to 16 residues. CDR1 LGHNA and CDR2 YNFKEQ come from the germline V gene. The CDR3 DNA follows: TGTGCCAGCAGCCAAGTGGCCGGGTTCATGAACACTGAAGCTTTCTTT. Its translation: CASSQVAGFMNTEAFF.

This chain joins TRBV7-2 and TRBJ1-4, with D unresolved. There are 14 residues in the CDR3. Germline CDR1 and CDR2: SGHTA and FQGNSA. Trimming shortened V by 3 bases and J by 8 bases, and 13 bases separated the two germline ends. This chain's CDR3 is CASSLLPGREKLFF. CDR3 sequence (DNA): TGTGCCAGCAGCTTGCTCCCGGGTCGAGAAAAACTGTTTTTT. The full variable domain, its missing parts supplied by reference TRBV7-2 and TRBJ1-4, is GAGVSQSPSNKVTEKGKDVELRCDPISGHTALYWYRQSLGQGLEFLIYFQGNSAPDKSGLPSDRFSAERTGGSVSTLTIQRTQQEDSAVYLCASSLLPGREKLFFGSGTQLSVL.

This clonotype was seen only a few times. The chain couples TRBV5-1 to TRBJ2-3, with D hard to call. The CDR3 has 13 residues. V was clipped by 5 bases and J by 1 base, with 8 bases between them. Germline-derived CDR1 and CDR2 are SGHRS and YFSETQ. The CDR3 sequence is CASRAMGTDTQYF. The CDR3 nucleotides are TGCGCCAGCAGGGCAATGGGCACAGATACGCAGTATTTT.

V usage is TRBV20-1 and J usage is TRBJ1-4; D possibly corresponds to TRBD1 (5 bases). The CDR3 loop spans 13 amino acids. Germline values: CDR1 DFQATT, CDR2 SNEGSKA (reference sequence). With 0 bases removed from V and 7 bases from J, the gap between germline ends came to 9 bases. The CDR3 region is CSAREGAREKLFF. The CDR3 coding sequence is TGCAGTGCTAGAGAAGGGGCGCGTGAAAAACTGTTTTTT.

The CDR3 sequence is CASSQVYGRDQPQHF. CDR3 DNA: TGTGCCAGCAGCCAAGTCTATGGGAGGGATCAGCCCCAGCATTTT. The chain joins TRBV6-5 to TRBJ1-5; D gene unclear. V was shortened by 6 bases and J by 5 bases, with 17 bases between the two germline ends. The CDR3 is 15 amino acids. Germline V lookup: CDR1 MNHEY, CDR2 SVGAGI.

The chain couples TRBV5-1 to TRBJ2-1; D possibly corresponds to TRBD2 (5 bases). V lost 6 bases and J 10 bases, leaving 17 bases between the germline ends. The CDR3 contains 13 residues. The V gene's germline CDR1 is SGHRS and CDR2 YFSETQ. CDR3 region: CASTSASSGEQFF. Here the CDR3 DNA reads TGCGCCAGCACCTCAGCTAGCTCCGGGGAGCAGTTCTTC.

The sample holds a few counts of this clonotype. The chain employs TRBV5-1 and TRBJ2-2; D is ambiguous. Trimming shortened V by 4 bases and J by 1 base, and 11 bases separated the two germline ends. Germline V gene sequence: CDR1 SGHRS, CDR2 YFSETQ. The CDR3 contains 15 residues. The CDR3 spells CASSRLTQNTGELFF. The CDR3 nucleotides read TGCGCCAGCAGCCGACTGACACAGAACACCGGGGAGCTGTTTTTT.

This chain joins TRBV19 and TRBJ2-2; maybe TRBD1 (5 bases). V dropped 7 bases and J dropped 7 bases, with 19 bases sitting between them. This CDR3 has 15 residues. CDR1 is LNHDA, CDR2 SQIVND, per germline (reference sequence). The CDR3 loop reads CASMNVLDKGGELFF. The CDR3 bases are TGTGCCAGTATGAACGTCCTGGACAAGGGCGGGGAGCTGTTTTTT.

This rearrangement joins TRBV5-1 to TRBJ2-5, with TRBD1 identical over 8 bases. Per the germline V gene, CDR1 is SGHRS and CDR2 is YFSETQ. V shed 3 bases and J 2 bases; nucleotides not matched to a gene: 3. The CDR3 totals 14 residues. CDR3 protein: CASSSGDRQETQYF. For the CDR3, the DNA is TGCGCCAGCAGCTCGGGGGACAGGCAAGAGACCCAGTACTTC.

The chain couples TRBV7-3 to TRBJ1-1; weak D call: TRBD1 (5 bases). CDR3 length: 15 amino acids. Germline V gives CDR1 SGHTA, CDR2 FQGTGA. Trimming removed 5 bases from V and 1 base from J, with 14 bases in between. CDR3 region: CASSRTGPTNTEAFF. In DNA, the CDR3 is TGTGCCAGCAGCCGAACGGGACCGACGAACACTGAAGCTTTCTTT.

The V gene is TRBV12-3 or TRBV12-4, the J gene TRBJ1-3, with D hard to call. This CDR3 is 14 amino acids long. Trimming pared 3 bases from V and 8 bases from J, leaving 14 bases between. This chain's CDR3 is CASSFARLEDTIYF. DNA of the CDR3: TGTGCCAGCAGTTTCGCTAGACTGGAGGACACCATATATTTT.

This rearrangement joins TRBV4-1 to TRBJ1-5; perhaps TRBD1 as D (6 bases). CDR1 and CDR2 from the germline V gene are MGHRA and YSYEKL. The CDR3 has 14 residues. Trimming left V 3 bases short and J 4 bases short, with 10 bases between. Written as DNA, the CDR3 is TGCGCCAGCAGCCACACAGGGAAGAATCAGCCCCAGCATTTT. It specifies CASSHTGKNQPQHF.

J is TRBJ1-1 and V is TRBV20-1; D unresolved. The CDR3 consists of 10 residues. Germline CDR1 is DFQATT and CDR2 is SNEGSKA (reference sequence). Here the CDR3 reads CSVLGTEAFF. CDR3 DNA sequence: TGCAGCGTCTTGGGGACTGAAGCTTTCTTT.